This TCR beta chain comes out of a study of blood T cell repertoires in COVID-19. Study as a whole: The cDNA or gDNA used as material had been derived from T cells, B-cell-depleted T cells, or PBMCs.

How the authors handled the data: Reference gene primer amplification in the assay estimated nucleated cell counts. Produced via immunoSEQ multiplex PCR; TCRdb's table is partial and in-frame only. V, J and clone size were drawn from that table, and D and trimming were deduced from the DNA. The sample yields about 260,000 clones, 83% seen once. The V end lost 6 bases, the J end lost 8 bases, and 13 bases lay between the germline ends. This CDR3 spans 12 amino acids. Sequencing was done on a sample of peripheral blood. This TCR was sampled from a woman in her forties or fifties who had recovered from COVID-19. The V call is TRBV12-3 or TRBV12-4, the J call TRBJ1-1; D is perhaps TRBD1 (5 bases). This chain's CDR3 is CASSKTGTEAFF. The CDR3 bases are TGTGCCAGCAGCAAAACAGGAACAGAAGCTTTCTTT.